The rows below give T cell receptor beta chains drawn from one sample of a study of blood T cell repertoires in COVID-19. Sequenced by immunoSEQ multiplex PCR; TCRdb stores in-frame clones only, minus some. The table records roughly 21,000 clones, 86% of them present only once. Sequencing was done on a sample of peripheral blood. These receptors were collected from a woman aged 80 or older with active or convalescent COVID-19. Both conserved end residues are part of each CDR3.

cdr3_aa cdr3_length v_call
CAWSVNQGYGYTF 13 TRBV30
CASSAGGGSGNTIYF 15 TRBV9
CASSLMSASGGNTQYF 16 TRBV7-2
CASSPRDSRDTNTGELFF 18 TRBV3-1/TRBV3-2
CASMRQTSGNTIYF 14 TRBV27
CASSEDHRDRGETQYF 16 TRBV6-1
CASSIPRGYPNNSPLHF 17 TRBV19
CASSQRGGWYNEQFF 15 TRBV4-1
CASSFTGQGSSTDTQYF 17 TRBV5-1
CASGQSSYEQYF 12 TRBV11-3
CASSEYSGGRSTDTQYF 17 TRBV25-1
CAISAVGADSPLHF 14 TRBV10-3
CASGQGTDTQYF 12 TRBV5-1
CASSSEYASKWVDQPQHF 18 TRBV7-3
CASSGVGGLGNQPQHF 16 TRBV21-1
CASSLSTGSPLHF 13 TRBV7-3
CAWTRTGRNEQYF 13 TRBV30
CAISQDRGLDGYTF 14 TRBV10-3
CASNRGAASYNEQFF 15 TRBV19
CASSAGQGLYEQYF 14 TRBV5-1
CSVGQGILTGELFF 14 TRBV29-1
CASRLQETQYF 11 TRBV28
CASSPTRTGGIGEKLFF 17 TRBV5-4
CASSPGRPYEQYF 13 TRBV7-8
CASSFFGVRGRNTGELFF 18 TRBV5-1
CASRSPGTGNEKLFF 15 TRBV19
CASSLRQGAGEAFF 14 TRBV7-9
CASSLGLAGVTEQYF 15 TRBV6-2/TRBV6-3
CASSHGLAYKNNEQFF 16 TRBV5-6
CASSQGGRVEAFF 13 TRBV3-1/TRBV3-2
CASSLGQGFYNSPLHF 16 TRBV7-9
CSVEGQTGTDTQYF 14 TRBV29-1
CASSYSSLTSGYTF 14 TRBV6-2/TRBV6-3
CASSQDSPSGASYNEQFF 18 TRBV4-3
CASSLYRGRSGNTIYF 16 TRBV28
CASSYSWDIGNTIYF 15 TRBV6-5
CASGSPPSGHSYNEQFF 17 TRBV12-5
CATSGAGYEQYF 12 TRBV24-1
CASSYEQQGARGYTF 15 TRBV6-5
CASSSAGTGNYRPPNTGELFF 21 TRBV21-1
CASSLSPTGNGNTIYF 16 TRBV27
CASSPATGRLNTEAFF 16 TRBV6-2/TRBV6-3
CATSRAKTSGSGKNIQYF 18 TRBV15
CASRYGAGAYEQYF 14 TRBV19